This TCR beta chain was observed in a study of T cells in Graves' hyperthyroidism and ophthalmopathy. Authors of the study amplified TCR beta CDR3 regions from RNA transcripts. The study used the HTBI primer set for a first-round RT-PCR of the TCR CDR3. MiXCR, applied by TCRdb to the multiplex PCR reads, yields one record per CDR3 protein. The sample has a few hundred thousand distinct CDR3 sequences, roughly 50% seen once. Per the germline V gene, CDR1 is SGDLS and CDR2 is YYNGEE. The CDR3 is 17 amino acids. V dropped 4 bases and J dropped 2 bases, with 22 bases sitting between them. In its sample, this clonotype was seen many times. As yet, its antigen is unknown. Study results and limitations: Most thyroid clonotypes with frequency above 0.001 were detected in blood.

This TCR came from an adult woman with Graves' disease, either hyperthyroidism or ophthalmopathy (not recorded which). This chain uses TRBV9 with TRBJ2-7; D tentatively reads TRBD1 or TRBD2 (7 bases each). The specimen sequenced was peripheral blood or thyroid tissue (not recorded which). CDR3 residues: CASSPHPGQGGTYEQYF. The CDR3 bases are TGTGCCAGCAGCCCTCACCCAGGGCAGGGGGGGACCTACGAGCAGTACTTC.